A single sample is the source of the 6 T cell receptor beta chains below, sequenced in a study of T-cell reconstitution after alpha-beta-depleted transplantation in children. Construction of the TCRbeta library involved unique molecular identifiers. TCRdb reprocessed the PCR reads via MiXCR and lists one record per CDR3 protein. The sample includes 200,000 to 250,000 distinct CDR3 sequences, under 9.5% of them seen just once. Source: PBMCs from the stem cell graft donor, taken from the stem cell graft. Receptor source: a human donor who donated a stem cell graft to a child with acute lymphoblastic leukemia.

This chain joins TRBV6-5 and TRBJ1-1, with D possibly matching TRBD1 (5 bases). V shed 2 bases and J shed 6 bases, with 19 bases lying between them. The CDR3 consists of 16 residues. The germline CDR1 and CDR2 sequences are MNHEY and SVGAGI. As DNA, the CDR3 is TGTGCCAGCAGTTACCCCCCAGGGCAACGGGGGGCTGAAGCTTTCTTT. Residues: CASSYPPGQRGAEAFF.

The V and J genes are TRBV25-1 and TRBJ1-2, with 8 bases matching TRBD1. The germline CDR1 and CDR2 sequences are MGHDK and SYGVNS. This CDR3 comprises 15 residues. The V segment lost 3 bases and the J segment 3 bases; nucleotides outside the gene matches: 6. In DNA form, the CDR3 reads TGTGCCAGCAGTGATCGCGGGACAGGTCACTATGGCTACACCTTC. Residues: CASSDRGTGHYGYTF.

This chain connects TRBV15 to TRBJ2-3; 11 bases align to TRBD2. Unmatched junction bases numbered 6, after V lost 0 bases and J lost 4 bases. This CDR3 comprises 17 residues. Germline V gene lookup returns CDR1 LNHNV and CDR2 YYDKDF (reference sequence). CDR3 in amino acids: CATSRDATSGDPDTQYF. The CDR3 DNA reads as TGTGCCACCAGCAGAGACGCGACTAGCGGGGACCCAGATACGCAGTATTTT. The full variable domain, with the rest looked up from reference TRBV15 and TRBJ2-3, is DAMVIQNPRYQVTQFGKPVTLSCSQTLNHNVMYWYQQKSSQAPKLLFHYYDKDFNNEADTPDNFQSRRPNTSFCFLDIRSPGLGDTAMYLCATSRDATSGDPDTQYFGPGTRLTVL.

The rearrangement links TRBV6-5 to TRBJ1-6, with TRBD1 as a possible D gene (6 bases). This CDR3 region has 17 residues. Germline CDR1 reads MNHEY; CDR2 reads SVGAGI. V was cut by 0 bases and J by 7 bases, with 16 bases left in between. CDR3 loop: CASSYSLRGAQNSPLHF. The CDR3 DNA reads TGTGCCAGCAGTTACTCGTTAAGGGGGGCGCAGAATTCACCCCTCCACTTT.

This clonotype was found a few times. The DNA of the CDR3 is TGTGCCAGCAGTTCACAGCGTTCCGGCGGTGGCTACACCTTC. Translated: CASSSQRSGGGYTF. The chain links TRBV12-3 or TRBV12-4 to TRBJ1-2; D is ambiguous. CDR3 length: 14 residues. Trimming shortened V by 4 bases and J by 7 bases, and 16 bases separated the two germline ends.

This clonotype was seen many times. V gene TRBV5-1 combines with J gene TRBJ1-6, with D unresolved. V shed 2 bases and J shed 8 bases, with 5 bases lying between them. CDR1 SGHRS and CDR2 YFSETQ come from the germline V gene. CDR3 length: 12 residues. CDR3: CASSFLDSPLHF. CDR3 sequence (DNA): TGCGCCAGCAGCTTTTTGGATTCACCCCTCCACTTT. The variable domain in full, with the rest retrieved from reference TRBV5-1 and TRBJ1-6, is KAGVTQTPRYLIKTRGQQVTLSCSPISGHRSVSWYQQTPGQGLQFLFEYFSETQRNKGNFPGRFSGRQFSNSRSEMNVSTLELGDSALYLCASSFLDSPLHFGNGTRLTVT.